The T cell receptor beta chain described here comes from a study of identical twins. The V gene lost 0 bases and the J gene lost 1 base, with 10 bases spanning the gap. Germline values: CDR1 LGHDT, CDR2 YNNKEL (reference sequence). The CDR3 runs to 15 residues. TCRdb ran MiXCR on the 5' RACE reads and lists one entry per CDR3 protein. This table has fewer than 650,000 distinct CDR3 sequences, 9.5% to 10% appearing once. Whole-study findings and limits: Models predicted less out-of-frame TCR alpha sharing in monozygotic twins than was found.

This clonotype was observed a handful of times. Its antigen is as yet unknown. These data were also reused for a study on yellow fever vaccine responses in identical twins. That paper notes: Twins reportedly had a vaccine T cell response that seemed partly convergent, partly personalized.

Sequenced material: PBMCs. V usage is TRBV3-1 and J usage is TRBJ2-7; maybe TRBD2 (5 bases). The sequence came from a woman aged 18-29 years in good health. The DNA for the CDR3 is TGTGCCAGCAGCCAAGATCCGGGGTGGTCCTACGAGCAGTACTTC. This gives the protein CASSQDPGWSYEQYF.